This T cell receptor beta chain was sequenced during a study of early T cells in non-severe SARS-CoV-2 infection. Background on the study: Unsorted whole-blood RNA was sequenced in bulk, leaving chains unpaired. Findings of the study overall: In VDJdb matching, anti-spike CD8 responses were favored while private and CD4 specificities went missing.

The protocol attached unique molecular identifiers to individual cDNA molecules. TCRdb itself ran the 5' RACE reads through MiXCR, one entry per CDR3 protein. Of approximately 50,000 distinct CDR3 sequences listed, about 9.3% are singletons. This clonotype came up a few times. Antigen specificity is unknown. Per the germline V gene, CDR1 is SGHTA and CDR2 is FQGNSA. The CDR3 sequence is 17 residues long. V was clipped by 6 bases and J by 5 bases; unmatched bases: 12. The chain links TRBV7-2 to TRBJ2-1, with 11 bases that match TRBD2. What was sequenced was whole blood. The TCR sequence derives from an adult who was a healthcare worker with PCR-confirmed SARS-CoV-2 infection or an uninfected control (not recorded which). The CDR3 is CASSLRPGLAVHNEQFF. The CDR3 DNA is TGTGCCAGCAGTCTTAGACCGGGACTAGCGGTCCACAATGAGCAGTTCTTC.